This record looks at one T cell receptor beta chain sequence and its context. V lost 1 base and J lost 7, with 17 bases in between. The CDR3 runs 15 residues. The V gene's germline CDR1 is SGHVS and CDR2 FQNEAQ. The authors' processing: Reference gene primer amplification yielded estimated nucleated cell counts. Sequencing used immunoSEQ multiplex PCR; TCRdb keeps in-frame clones, though not all of them. V, J and clone size reflect that table, while D and trimming were determined from the DNA. The sample yields roughly 230,000 clones, 65% to 85% seen once. The data stem from a study of blood T cell repertoires in COVID-19. Study in general: The origin of the acute and convalescent COVID-19 samples was the United States, Italy and Spain. PBMCs, B-cell-depleted T cells, or T cells were the source of the cDNA or gDNA that made up the material.

The V call is TRBV7-8, the J call TRBJ2-7; TRBD1 might be the D (6 bases). The TCR was taken from a man aged 45-65 years with active or convalescent COVID-19. The sample comprised peripheral blood. CDR3 in DNA: TGTGCCAGCAGCTTAGGCCTACAGGGAAAAGGGGAGCAGTACTTC. Its protein is CASSLGLQGKGEQYF. The variable domain in full, completed from reference TRBV7-8 and TRBJ2-7, reads GAGVSQSPRYKVAKRGQDVALRCDPISGHVSLFWYQQALGQGPEFLTYFQNEAQLDKSGLPSDRFFAERPEGSVSTLKIQRTQQEDSAVYLCASSLGLQGKGEQYFGPGTRLTVT.